The 30 T cell receptor beta chains below come from one sample, sequenced in a study of blood T cell repertoires in COVID-19. Some clones are missing from TCRdb's copy, which holds only in-frame ones; the method was immunoSEQ multiplex PCR. Of 140,000 to 150,000 clones in the sample, 75% to 90% are singletons; the top ten hold 35% to 45%. Sequences were obtained from peripheral blood. These receptors originate from a human donor in a cohort sampled during active COVID-19.

The sample holds a few counts of this clone. The genes are TRBV7-8 and TRBJ1-1; tentatively, D is TRBD1 (6 bases). CDR1 and CDR2 (germline): SGHVS, FQNEAQ. The length of the CDR3 is 14 residues. Deletions cut 3 bases from V and 1 base from J, with 9 bases between. The CDR3 nucleotides read TGTGCCAGCAGCTTTACACAGGGGAACACTGAAGCTTTCTTT. As protein: CASSFTQGNTEAFF.

This clone was seen once. The chain is built from TRBV5-4 and TRBJ1-3, with D possibly matching TRBD1 (5 bases). The germline V gene encodes CDR1 SGHNT and CDR2 YYREEE (reference sequence). Between the trimmed V and J ends, which lost 3 bases and 3 bases, there was a span of 10 bases. The CDR3 is 14 amino acids. The CDR3 loop is CASSSQGSGNTIYF. CDR3 DNA sequence: TGTGCCAGCAGCTCTCAGGGAAGTGGAAACACCATATATTTT.

This rearrangement joins TRBV19 to TRBJ1-3; possibly TRBD1 for D (6 bases). V was pared by 3 bases and J by 8 bases, with 11 bases between. The CDR3 runs 13 residues. Germline values: CDR1 LNHDA, CDR2 SQIVND (reference sequence). The CDR3 protein is CASSMAGAYTIYF. As DNA, the CDR3 is TGTGCCAGTAGTATGGCGGGGGCTTACACCATATATTTT.

Of note for this clone: The same CDR3 is also encoded by other DNA sequences in this sample. CDR3 residues: CASSFDRNSPLHF. The CDR3 nucleotides are TGTGCCAGCAGCTTTGACAGGAATTCACCCCTCCACTTT. The chain recombines TRBV5-6 with TRBJ1-6; possible D gene TRBD1, 6 bases. The V end lost 2 bases, the J end lost 7 bases, and 7 bases lay between the germline ends. This CDR3 spans 13 amino acids. Per germline, CDR1 SGHDT and CDR2 YYEEEE.

The CDR3 DNA sequence: TGTGCCAGGGGTTCGGAAGACAGCAGCATTAACTATGGCTACACCTTC. This sequence encodes CARGSEDSSINYGYTF. The chain is built from TRBV6-4 and TRBJ1-2; tentative D call: TRBD1 (5 bases). This CDR3 contains 16 residues. Germline CDR1 and CDR2: MRHNA and SNTAGT. V was cut by 9 bases and J by 1 base, with 21 bases left in between.

The rearrangement joins TRBV27 to TRBJ1-2; 9 nucleotides align to TRBD1. This CDR3 comprises 13 residues. Unmatched junction bases numbered 4, after V lost 6 bases and J lost 5 bases. Germline V gives CDR1 MNHEY, CDR2 SMNVEV (reference sequence). This CDR3 reads CASRRTGEYGYTF. The CDR3 coding sequence is TGTGCCAGCAGGAGGACAGGGGAGTATGGCTACACCTTC.

As for this clone: The same CDR3 also results from other DNA sequences found in this sample. The chain uses TRBV11-3 and TRBJ2-3; TRBD2 aligns across 13 bases. Trimming at V came to 5 bases and at J to 2 bases, leaving 4 bases not matched to a gene. From germline, CDR1 is SGHNT and CDR2 YENEEA. The CDR3 is 16 amino acids. The CDR3: CASSPGLAGDTDTQYF. CDR3 coding DNA: TGTGCCAGCAGCCCCGGACTAGCGGGGGACACAGATACGCAGTATTTT.

The chain combines TRBV2 with TRBJ2-3; 7 nucleotides align to TRBD2. In germline, CDR1 is SNHLY, CDR2 FYNNEI. The CDR3 is 16 residues long. The J segment lost 0 bases and the V segment lost 4 bases, leaving 7 bases of the junction unmatched. The CDR3 region has the DNA TGTGCCAGCAGTGCCCGACTAGCACGAAGCACAGATACGCAGTATTTT. Amino acids: CASSARLARSTDTQYF.

This clone has a count of ten or more. This rearrangement joins TRBV12-5 to TRBJ2-3, with D possibly TRBD2 on 6 matching bases. Germline CDR1 LGHNT, CDR2 FRNRAP. Trimming shortened V by 5 bases and J by 2 bases, and 20 bases separated the two germline ends. The CDR3 extends over 17 amino acids. The CDR3 loop is CASGPGVEQVNTDTQYF. DNA of the CDR3: TGTGCTAGTGGTCCGGGAGTGGAACAGGTCAACACAGATACGCAGTATTTT.

The chain couples TRBV28 to TRBJ1-1; 11 bases map to TRBD1. Germline lookup yields CDR1 MDHEN and CDR2 SYDVKM. CDR3 size: 14 residues. The junction had 9 bases not matched to a gene; V was cut back by 8 bases and J by 7 bases. CDR3 sequence: CASGLDRGRFEAFF. CDR3 DNA sequence: TGTGCCAGCGGCTTGGACAGGGGGCGGTTTGAAGCTTTCTTT.

This chain's CDR3 is CASSPGGSYNEQFF. For the CDR3, the DNA is TGTGCCAGCAGCCCGGGAGGCTCCTACAATGAGCAGTTCTTC. The chain links TRBV11-3 to TRBJ2-1; TRBD2 matches at 7 bases. The germline V gene encodes CDR1 SGHNT and CDR2 YENEEA. The CDR3 runs 14 residues. After removal of 5 bases from V and 0 bases from J, the junction contained 1 base not matched to a gene.

The gene calls are TRBV5-4 and TRBJ2-3, with 7 nucleotides matching TRBD2. The V segment lost 4 bases and the J segment 4 bases; nucleotides outside the gene matches: 6. The CDR3 is 14 residues long. Germline loops: CDR1 SGHNT, CDR2 YYREEE (reference sequence). The CDR3 bases are TGTGCCAGCAGCCCGGGGCTAGCGGCAGATACGCAGTATTTT. Its protein product is CASSPGLAADTQYF.

This clone was seen only a few times. The J gene is TRBJ1-1, the V gene TRBV5-1; D remains ambiguous. Trimming shortened V by 0 bases and J by 6 bases, and 9 bases separated the two germline ends. Germline-derived CDR1 and CDR2 are SGHRS and YFSETQ. The CDR3 contains 13 residues. The CDR3 DNA reads TGCGCCAGCAGCTTGGGGACTGCCGCTGAAGCTTTCTTT. Its protein is CASSLGTAAEAFF. The full variable domain, with the rest looked up from reference TRBV5-1 and TRBJ1-1, is KAGVTQTPRYLIKTRGQQVTLSCSPISGHRSVSWYQQTPGQGLQFLFEYFSETQRNKGNFPGRFSGRQFSNSRSEMNVSTLELGDSALYLCASSLGTAAEAFFGQGTRLTVV.

In nucleotides, the CDR3 is TGTGCCAGCAGCTTGGGACAGTTTTCTGAAGCTTTCTTT. Translating it yields CASSLGQFSEAFF. The chain couples TRBV7-9 to TRBJ1-1; 7 bases align to TRBD1. This CDR3 comprises 13 residues. With 3 bases clipped from V and 6 bases from J, the junction kept 4 bases outside the gene matches. Germline loops: CDR1 SEHNR, CDR2 FQNEAQ (reference sequence).

This rearrangement joins TRBV18 to TRBJ1-5; a weak D match, TRBD1 (5 bases). Per the germline V gene, CDR1 is KGHSH and CDR2 is LQKENI. This CDR3 is 14 amino acids long. The V end lost 6 bases, the J end lost 1 base, and 10 bases lay between the germline ends. CDR3 coding DNA: TGTGCCAGCTCCGCGGGACCGAGCAATCAGCCCCAGCATTTT. This codes for CASSAGPSNQPQHF.

The genes are TRBV2 and TRBJ2-3; 8 positions match TRBD2. CDR3 size: 17 residues. Trimming took 1 base from V and 9 from J; bases not matched to a gene: 15. The germline V gene has CDR1 SNHLY and CDR2 FYNNEI. The CDR3 sequence is CASSEGGAGVKGKTQYF. The CDR3 DNA follows: TGTGCCAGCAGTGAAGGGGGAGCGGGAGTCAAAGGGAAAACGCAGTATTTT.

DNA for the CDR3: TGTGCCAGCAGCACGACTTGGGATGAGCAGTTCTTC. Translating it yields CASSTTWDEQFF. The rearrangement joins TRBV6-5 to TRBJ2-1; D is unclear. CDR3 length: 12 amino acids. Trimming left V 6 bases short and J 8 bases short, with 11 bases between. Germline V gene sequence: CDR1 MNHEY, CDR2 SVGAGI.

The chain carries TRBV30 and TRBJ1-5, with 7 bases fitting TRBD1. CDR3 length equals 13 residues. J lost 5 bases, V lost 3 bases, and 4 bases had no gene match. Germline loops: CDR1 GTSNPN, CDR2 SVGIG (reference sequence). Written as DNA, the CDR3 is TGTGCCTGGAGACAGGGGTGGGATCAGCCCCAGCATTTT. Its protein product is CAWRQGWDQPQHF.

This chain joins TRBV6-2 or TRBV6-3 and TRBJ2-2; 11 bases are shared with TRBD2. The ends lost 0 bases at V and 2 bases at J; junction bases unmatched: 2. The germline gives CDR1 MNHEY, CDR2 SVGEGT. The CDR3 covers 17 residues. The DNA for the CDR3 is TGTGCCAGCAGTTACTCCGGGACTAGCGGTAACACCGGGGAGCTGTTTTTT. Translated: CASSYSGTSGNTGELFF.

V usage is TRBV4-3 and J usage is TRBJ2-5; tentatively, D is TRBD2 (5 bases). The germline CDR1 and CDR2 sequences are LGHNA and YSLEER. The CDR3 extends over 13 amino acids. The V gene lost 5 bases and the J gene lost 7 bases, with 14 bases spanning the gap. The CDR3 reads CASSTTGGGTQYF. The DNA of the CDR3 is TGCGCCAGCAGCACAACTGGAGGTGGGACCCAGTACTTC.

The rearrangement uses TRBV24-1 and TRBJ2-2; 7 nucleotides agree with TRBD2. V shed 5 bases and J 7 bases; nucleotides not matched to a gene: 6. Germline values: CDR1 KGHDR, CDR2 SFDVKD. The length of the CDR3 is 14 residues. The CDR3 DNA follows: TGTGCCACCAGTGGAGGACTAGGGAACGGGGAGCTGTTTTTT. Translated: CATSGGLGNGELFF.

The rearrangement uses TRBV7-3 and TRBJ1-1; unclear D gene. From germline, CDR1 is SGHTA and CDR2 FQGTGA. The CDR3 runs to 13 residues. Trimming removed 2 bases from V and 1 base from J, with 5 bases in between. CDR3 region: CASSLRQNTEAFF. CDR3 coding DNA: TGTGCCAGCAGCTTACGACAGAACACTGAAGCTTTCTTT.

This clone was picked up one time. The rearrangement uses TRBV12-3 or TRBV12-4 and TRBJ2-7, with D unresolved. The CDR3 consists of 13 residues. The V end was cut by 3 bases, the J end by 7 bases, with 13 bases between. The DNA of the CDR3 is TGTGCCAGCAGTTTCCACGGTATATCGGAGCAGTACTTC. Residues: CASSFHGISEQYF.

The chain recombines TRBV19 with TRBJ1-6; D might be TRBD1 (5 bases). Germline assignment: CDR1 LNHDA and CDR2 SQIVND (reference sequence). V was trimmed by 3 bases and J by 13 bases, leaving 10 bases between them. This CDR3 is 12 amino acids long. The CDR3 sequence is CASSILGLPLHF. DNA of the CDR3: TGTGCCAGTAGTATCTTGGGACTTCCCCTCCACTTT.

The chain uses TRBV4-3 and TRBJ1-3, with 9 bases identical to TRBD1. V was clipped by 2 bases and J by 4 bases; unmatched bases: 3. The CDR3 length is 15 residues. Germline CDR1 reads LGHNA; CDR2 reads YSLEER. The CDR3 protein is CASSQQQGAGNTIYF. CDR3 in DNA: TGCGCCAGCAGCCAACAACAGGGGGCCGGAAACACCATATATTTT.

Remarks on this clone: The same CDR3 is also encoded by other DNA sequences in this sample. This chain links TRBV19 with TRBJ1-2; D gene uncertain. Trimming stripped 3 bases from V and 5 bases from J, with 10 bases between. The CDR3 has 13 residues. CDR1 and CDR2 from the germline V gene are LNHDA and SQIVND (reference sequence). This CDR3 reads CASSIDTEYGYTF. Here the CDR3 DNA reads TGTGCCAGTAGTATTGACACCGAATATGGCTACACCTTC.

The chain uses TRBV5-1 and TRBJ2-5, with 8 bases fitting TRBD2. CDR3 length: 13 amino acids. V gave up 3 bases and J gave up 5 bases; unmatched junction bases: 3. The V gene's germline CDR1 is SGHRS and CDR2 YFSETQ. CDR3 sequence (DNA): TGCGCCAGCAGCTCCGGGAGGGTTGAGACCCAGTACTTC. Translation: CASSSGRVETQYF. The full variable domain, completed using reference TRBV5-1 and TRBJ2-5, is KAGVTQTPRYLIKTRGQQVTLSCSPISGHRSVSWYQQTPGQGLQFLFEYFSETQRNKGNFPGRFSGRQFSNSRSEMNVSTLELGDSALYLCASSSGRVETQYFGPGTRLLVL.

The V gene is TRBV6-2 or TRBV6-3, the J gene TRBJ1-6; D call uncertain. CDR3 length: 14 amino acids. Germline V gives CDR1 MNHEY, CDR2 SVGEGT. V was cut by 0 bases and J by 9 bases, with 9 bases left in between. Here the CDR3 reads CASSYSSMSSPLHF. DNA for the CDR3: TGTGCCAGCAGTTACTCCTCAATGAGTTCACCCCTCCACTTT.

The chain uses TRBV6-6 and TRBJ2-7; the match to TRBD1 covers 7 bases. The CDR3 totals 14 residues. Germline values: CDR1 MNHNY, CDR2 SVGAGI (reference sequence). V gave up 0 bases and J gave up 1 base; unmatched junction bases: 0. The CDR3 protein is CASSYSGQSYEQYF. In DNA, the CDR3 is TGTGCCAGCAGTTACTCGGGACAGTCCTACGAGCAGTACTTC.

V usage is TRBV25-1 and J usage is TRBJ1-1; 8 bases agree with TRBD1. Trimming at V came to 2 bases and at J to 7 bases, leaving 6 bases not matched to a gene. From germline, CDR1 is MGHDK and CDR2 SYGVNS. This CDR3 contains 14 residues. In DNA form, the CDR3 reads TGTGCCAGCAGTGAAGCAGGGGGCGCTTTTGAAGCTTTCTTT. Translating gives CASSEAGGAFEAFF.